This TCR beta chain was identified in a study of blood T cell repertoires in COVID-19. In the study overall: Samples taken during acute and convalescent COVID-19 were collected in the United States, Italy and Spain. PBMCs, B-cell-depleted T cells, or T cells provided the cDNA or gDNA that made up the material.

Clones were read by immunoSEQ multiplex PCR, and TCRdb kept only the in-frame ones, dropping some. The table shows over 120,000 clones, with approximately 89% occurring only once. From germline, CDR1 is LNHDA and CDR2 SQIVND (reference sequence). This CDR3 region has 17 residues. V gave up 0 bases and J gave up 5 bases; unmatched junction bases: 9. Sequencing was carried out using peripheral blood. The receptor's source is a woman aged 45-65 years with acute or convalescent COVID-19. The gene calls are TRBV19 and TRBJ1-4; TRBD1 agrees at 7 bases. Here the CDR3 DNA reads TGTGCCAGTAGTATAGACCACAGGGGCGTCCGAAATGAAAAACTGTTTTTT. Residues: CASSIDHRGVRNEKLFF.